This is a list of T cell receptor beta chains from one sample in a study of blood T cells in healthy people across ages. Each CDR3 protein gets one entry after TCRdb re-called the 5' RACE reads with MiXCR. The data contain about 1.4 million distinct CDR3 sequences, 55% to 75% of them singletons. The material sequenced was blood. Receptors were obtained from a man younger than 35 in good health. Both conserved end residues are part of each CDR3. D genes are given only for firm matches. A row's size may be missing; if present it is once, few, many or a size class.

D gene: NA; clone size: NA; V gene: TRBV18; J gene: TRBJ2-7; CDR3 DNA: TGTGCCAGCTCACAACGGGACGGACCCTACGAGCAGTACTTC; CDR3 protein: CASSQRDGPYEQYF
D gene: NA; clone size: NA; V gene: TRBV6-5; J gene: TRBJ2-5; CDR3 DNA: TGTGCCAGCACCTATGGGGAGACCCAGTACTTC; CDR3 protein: CASTYGETQYF
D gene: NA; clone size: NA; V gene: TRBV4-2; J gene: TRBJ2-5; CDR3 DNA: TGTGCCAGCAGCCACACGCCCGCACTAGGGACCCAGTACTTC; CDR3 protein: CASSHTPALGTQYF
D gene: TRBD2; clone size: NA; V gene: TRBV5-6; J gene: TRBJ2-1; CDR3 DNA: TGTGCCAGCAGCTTGATTAGTAGCGGGATAGTCGATGAGCAGTTCTTC; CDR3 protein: CASSLISSGIVDEQFF
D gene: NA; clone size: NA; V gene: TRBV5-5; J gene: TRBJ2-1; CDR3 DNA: TGTGCCAGCAGCTTGGAGGTCTCCGACAATGAGCAGTTCTTC; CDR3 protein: CASSLEVSDNEQFF
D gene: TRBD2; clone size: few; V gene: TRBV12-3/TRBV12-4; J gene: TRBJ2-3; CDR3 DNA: TGTGCCAGCAGACTAGCGGGGTTAGATACGCAGTATTTT; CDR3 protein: CASRLAGLDTQYF
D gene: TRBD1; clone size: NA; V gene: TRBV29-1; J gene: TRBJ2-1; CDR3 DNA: TGCAGCGTCTCCGGGACAGGGTCCTCCTACAATGAGCAGTTCTTC; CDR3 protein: CSVSGTGSSYNEQFF
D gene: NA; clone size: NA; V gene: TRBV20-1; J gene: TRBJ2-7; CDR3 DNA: TGCAGTGCTAGAGATTCGTCCAGGGATCCCTACGAGCAGTACTTC; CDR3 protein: CSARDSSRDPYEQYF
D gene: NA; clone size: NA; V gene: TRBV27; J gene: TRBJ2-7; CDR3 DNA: TGTGCCAGCAGTTTAAAGTGGCAGGACGCGTACGAGCAGTACTTC; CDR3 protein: CASSLKWQDAYEQYF
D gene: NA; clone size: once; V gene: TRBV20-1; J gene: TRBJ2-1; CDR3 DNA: TGCAGTGCTGGAGATCGGGGGAGCTCCTACAATGAGCAGTTCTTC; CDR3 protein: CSAGDRGSSYNEQFF
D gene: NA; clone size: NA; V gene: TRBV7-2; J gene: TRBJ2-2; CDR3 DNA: TGTGCCAGCAGCTTAGCGGCCGGACGGCAATTGCTGTTTTTT; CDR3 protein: CASSLAAGRQLLFF
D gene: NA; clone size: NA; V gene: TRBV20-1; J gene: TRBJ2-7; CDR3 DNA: TGCAGTGCTAATAAGGGGGGAGGATCCTACGAGCAGTACTTC; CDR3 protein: CSANKGGGSYEQYF
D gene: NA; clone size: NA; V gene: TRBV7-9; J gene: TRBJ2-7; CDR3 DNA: TGTGCCAGCAGCTTAGATAGGGGATACCCCGAAACCCAGTACTTC; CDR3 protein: CASSLDRGYPETQYF